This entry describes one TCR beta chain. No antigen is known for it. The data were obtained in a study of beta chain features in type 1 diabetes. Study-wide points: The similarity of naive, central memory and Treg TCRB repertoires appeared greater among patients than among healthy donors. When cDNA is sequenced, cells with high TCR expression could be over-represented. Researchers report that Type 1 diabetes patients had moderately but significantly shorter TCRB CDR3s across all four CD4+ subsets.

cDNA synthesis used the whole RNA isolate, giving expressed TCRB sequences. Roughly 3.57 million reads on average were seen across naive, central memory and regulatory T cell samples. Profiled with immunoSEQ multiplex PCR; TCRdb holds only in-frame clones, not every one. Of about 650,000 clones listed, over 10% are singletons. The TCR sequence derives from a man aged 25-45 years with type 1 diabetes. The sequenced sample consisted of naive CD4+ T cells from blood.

The CDR3: CASHCGGSSYEQYF. The DNA for the CDR3 is TGCGCCAGCCACTGCGGAGGGAGCTCCTACGAGCAGTACTTC. This sequence joins TRBV4-3 and TRBJ2-7, with a tentative D call TRBD2 (6 bases). Germline loops: CDR1 LGHNA, CDR2 YSLEER. The CDR3 spans 14 residues. V shed 8 bases and J shed 0 bases, with 14 bases lying between them.